This T cell receptor beta chain originates from a study of blood T cell repertoires in COVID-19. For the study at large: The study drew acute and convalescent COVID-19 samples from the United States, Italy and Spain. PBMCs, B-cell-depleted T cells, or T cells provided the cDNA or gDNA that made up the material.

Trimming took 4 bases from V and 1 from J, leaving 10 bases between them. The germline V gene has CDR1 SQVTM and CDR2 ANQGSEA. The CDR3 length is 13 residues. Per the authors' pipeline: Estimation of nucleated cell counts was performed using reference gene primer amplification. Assay: immunoSEQ multiplex PCR; the TCRdb copy retains only in-frame clones and omits some. From that table come the V and J calls and clone size; the DNA was used to work out D and trimming. Here the sample spans 200,000 to 250,000 clones, about 85% being singletons. V usage is TRBV29-1 and J usage is TRBJ1-1, with D uncertain. The sequence derives from a woman between 18 and 30 years old who had recovered from COVID-19. The sample was peripheral blood. For the CDR3, the DNA is TGCAGCGTTGTGAGGATGGGGAACACTGAAGCTTTCTTT. Protein sequence: CSVVRMGNTEAFF.